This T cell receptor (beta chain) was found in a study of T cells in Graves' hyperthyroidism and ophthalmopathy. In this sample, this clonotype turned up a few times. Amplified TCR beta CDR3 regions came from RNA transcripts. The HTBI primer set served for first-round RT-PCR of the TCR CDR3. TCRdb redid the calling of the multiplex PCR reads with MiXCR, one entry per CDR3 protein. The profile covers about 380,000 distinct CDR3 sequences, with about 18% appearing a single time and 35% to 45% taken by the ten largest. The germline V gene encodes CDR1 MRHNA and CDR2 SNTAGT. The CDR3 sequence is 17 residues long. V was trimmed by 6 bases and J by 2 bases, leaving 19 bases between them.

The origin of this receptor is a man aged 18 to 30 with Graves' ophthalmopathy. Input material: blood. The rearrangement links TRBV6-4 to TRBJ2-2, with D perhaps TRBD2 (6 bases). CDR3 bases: TGTGCCAGCAGCCCTCTGGGGGGAAACGCTAACACCGGGGAGCTGTTTTTT. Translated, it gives CASSPLGGNANTGELFF.